These T cell receptor beta chains were read from a single sample in a study of identical twins. TCRdb redid the calling of the 5' RACE reads with MiXCR, one entry per CDR3 protein. The table has roughly 490,000 distinct CDR3 sequences, roughly an eighth seen once. This sample also appeared in a second study, on yellow fever vaccine responses in identical twins.

The sequencing sample was made of CD4+ T cells sorted from blood. The receptors originated from a young woman in good health. The CDR3 runs from the conserved cysteine through the conserved F or W. Each record gives: D gene, clone size, V gene, J gene, CDR3 protein, CDR3 DNA. The D gene is left open where the match is weak. Size is stated for part of the rows, as once, few or many counts, or as a class when the clone is expanded.

TRBD2,few,TRBV4-2,TRBJ2-5,CASSPPTSGGAETQYF,TGTGCCAGCAGCCCGCCGACTAGCGGGGGGGCAGAGACCCAGTACTTC
TRBD2,NA,TRBV27,TRBJ2-1,CARGASGRGEQFF,TGTGCCAGAGGGGCTAGCGGACGGGGGGAGCAGTTCTTC
NA,few,TRBV12-3/TRBV12-4,TRBJ2-3,CATLEFGSGSSDTQYF,TGTGCCACCCTCGAGTTTGGATCCGGGAGTTCAGATACGCAGTATTTT
TRBD2,few,TRBV5-4,TRBJ2-3,CASSFRLAGPPTDTQYF,TGTGCCAGCAGCTTTCGACTAGCGGGACCCCCCACAGATACGCAGTATTTT
NA,few,TRBV3-1,TRBJ2-3,CASSQEWRDTQYF,TGTGCCAGCAGCCAAGAGTGGCGCGATACGCAGTATTTT
NA,NA,TRBV20-1,TRBJ2-5,CSATYRPGETQYF,TGCAGTGCTACCTACAGGCCAGGGGAGACCCAGTACTTC
TRBD1,NA,TRBV7-9,TRBJ2-7,CASRGQGSYEQYF,TGTGCCAGCAGGGGACAGGGGTCCTACGAGCAGTACTTC
NA,few,TRBV3-1,TRBJ2-3,CASSHGTRTDTQYF,TGTGCCAGCAGCCACGGGACCCGCACAGATACGCAGTATTTT
NA,few,TRBV20-1,TRBJ1-1,CSAIKTEAFF,TGCAGTGCTATTAAGACTGAAGCTTTCTTT
TRBD2,few,TRBV11-3,TRBJ2-1,CASSKRGGSYNEQFF,TGTGCCAGCTCTAAGCGGGGGGGCTCCTACAATGAGCAGTTCTTC
TRBD2,many,TRBV4-2,TRBJ2-3,CASSQGTSGSTDTQYF,TGTGCCAGCAGCCAAGGGACTAGCGGGAGCACAGATACGCAGTATTTT
TRBD2,NA,TRBV3-1,TRBJ2-7,CASSRASGNYEQYF,TGTGCCAGCAGCAGGGCTAGCGGGAACTACGAGCAGTACTTC
NA,many,TRBV7-6,TRBJ2-2,CASSLYGNTGELFF,TGTGCCAGCAGCTTATACGGGAACACCGGGGAGCTGTTTTTT
TRBD1,few,TRBV10-3,TRBJ2-7,CAISSGQGGSYEQYF,TGTGCCATCAGTTCCGGACAGGGGGGATCCTACGAGCAGTACTTC
NA,NA,TRBV5-8,TRBJ2-7,CASSLTDRGFDEQYF,TGTGCCAGCAGCTTGACAGACCGAGGATTCGACGAGCAGTACTTC
NA,many,TRBV11-2,TRBJ1-1,CASSLGPHLGDTEAFF,TGTGCCAGCAGCTTAGGCCCCCATCTCGGGGACACTGAAGCTTTCTTT
NA,NA,TRBV29-1,TRBJ1-2,CSVAGVNYGYTF,TGCAGCGTGGCGGGGGTTAACTATGGCTACACCTTC
NA,few,TRBV4-1,TRBJ1-1,CASSQVKEEEAFF,TGCGCCAGCAGCCAAGTTAAGGAAGAGGAAGCTTTCTTT
TRBD1,few,TRBV5-1,TRBJ2-6,CASTPVAGGTGANVLTF,TGCGCCAGCACTCCGGTGGCAGGGGGTACTGGGGCCAACGTCCTGACTTTC
NA,many,TRBV28,TRBJ2-6,CASSSTSGVSGANVLTF,TGTGCCAGCAGTTCAACCTCCGGGGTCTCTGGGGCCAACGTCCTGACTTTC
NA,few,TRBV24-1,TRBJ2-7,CATPSPSYEQYF,TGTGCCACCCCTAGTCCTTCCTACGAGCAGTACTTC
NA,NA,TRBV5-5,TRBJ2-7,CASSLTQDRREYF,TGTGCCAGCAGCTTGACACAGGACCGTCGGGAGTACTTC